These 24 T cell receptor beta chains were all obtained from the same sample, sequenced in a study of chronic HIV infection and antiretroviral therapy. TCRdb processed the 5' RACE reads anew with MiXCR; each CDR3 protein has one entry. The profile shows approximately 30,000 distinct CDR3 sequences, more than 7.5% of them singletons. The sample consisted of peripheral blood. Source of these receptors: an adult who had HIV and had not received antiretroviral therapy, or was an uninfected healthy control (not recorded which).

The chain recombines TRBV14 with TRBJ1-1; 8 nucleotides agree with TRBD1. The J segment lost 3 bases and the V segment lost 3 bases, leaving 3 bases of the junction unmatched. This CDR3 is built from 14 residues. Germline CDR1 reads SGHDN; CDR2 reads FVKESK. CDR3 protein: CASSHQGAYTEAFF. In DNA, the CDR3 is TGTGCCAGCAGCCATCAGGGGGCCTACACTGAAGCTTTCTTT. The variable domain in full, completed from reference TRBV14 and TRBJ1-1, reads EAGVTQFPSHSVIEKGQTVTLRCDPISGHDNLYWYRRVMGKEIKFLLHFVKESKQDESGMPNNRFLAERTGGTYSTLKVQPAELEDSGVYFCASSHQGAYTEAFFGQGTRLTVV.

This clonotype showed up many times. The rearrangement uses TRBV5-1 and TRBJ2-7; 8 bases agree with TRBD1. Trimming at V came to 4 bases and at J to 4 bases, leaving 16 bases not matched to a gene. The CDR3 covers 17 residues. CDR1 is SGHRS, CDR2 YFSETQ, per germline. The CDR3 nucleotides read TGCGCCAGCAGCGGGGGACAGGACGCGCGGGTGTATTACGAGCAGTACTTC. This translates into CASSGGQDARVYYEQYF.

The table lists this clonotype with many counts. This chain's CDR3 is CASRTTGNGNTIYF. The CDR3 DNA follows: TGTGCCAGCAGAACGACAGGCAACGGAAACACCATATATTTT. This chain uses TRBV28 with TRBJ1-3; D perhaps matches TRBD1 (6 bases). In germline, CDR1 is MDHEN, CDR2 SYDVKM. The CDR3 runs 14 residues. The ends were cut back, 6 bases at V and 4 bases at J, with 13 bases in the middle.

This clonotype was observed at least ten times. V and J are TRBV2 and TRBJ2-7; 11 bases match TRBD1. CDR1 and CDR2 from the germline V gene are SNHLY and FYNNEI. Unmatched junction bases numbered 7, after V lost 1 base and J lost 5 bases. This CDR3 comprises 16 residues. CDR3: CASSEGGTGGRNEQYF. CDR3 DNA: TGTGCCAGCAGTGAAGGTGGGACAGGGGGGAGAAACGAGCAGTACTTC.

This clonotype was counted between two and nine times. The chain joins TRBV5-1 to TRBJ1-4, with D possibly being TRBD1 (5 bases). The length of the CDR3 is 14 residues. CDR1 and CDR2 from the germline V gene are SGHRS and YFSETQ. V dropped 6 bases and J dropped 3 bases, with 12 bases sitting between them. The CDR3 DNA reads as TGCGCCAGCAACCCGGGACCGGCTAATGAAAAACTGTTTTTT. Its protein product is CASNPGPANEKLFF.

About this clonotype itself: This may arise from a read error, as a much more abundant clone is one base away. The gene calls are TRBV15 and TRBJ2-2, with D possibly being TRBD1 or TRBD2 (5 bases each). In germline, CDR1 is LNHNV, CDR2 YYDKDF (reference sequence). The CDR3 extends over 14 amino acids. The CDR3 region is CATSREDGTGEPFF. Here the CDR3 DNA reads TGTGCCACCAGCAGAGAGGACGGGACCGGAGAGCCGTTTTTT.

In its sample, this clonotype was seen a few times. The chain recombines TRBV12-3 or TRBV12-4 with TRBJ2-7; D is perhaps TRBD1 (6 bases). This CDR3 is built from 12 residues. Trimming shortened V by 3 bases and J by 6 bases, and 9 bases separated the two germline ends. The CDR3 reads CASSFGTSEQYF. The DNA for the CDR3 is TGTGCCAGCAGTTTCGGGACAAGCGAGCAGTACTTC.

This clonotype appeared many times. The rearrangement joins TRBV3-1 to TRBJ2-3; 7 nucleotides align to TRBD1. The V gene end was trimmed by 4 bases and the J gene end by 2 bases; junction bases not matched to a gene: 6. The CDR3 extends over 15 amino acids. Germline assignment: CDR1 LGHDT and CDR2 YNNKEL (reference sequence). The CDR3 here is CASSPRDSPTDTQYF. The CDR3 nucleotides are TGTGCCAGCAGCCCCAGGGACAGCCCCACAGATACGCAGTATTTT.

In its sample, this clonotype ranks as medium-sized. This chain joins TRBV5-1 and TRBJ2-7; D possibly corresponds to TRBD2 (5 bases). Germline loops: CDR1 SGHRS, CDR2 YFSETQ. Deletions cut 1 base from V and 3 bases from J, with 11 bases between. This CDR3 spans 14 amino acids. The CDR3 sequence: CASSLLEGSYEQYF. The CDR3 nucleotides read TGCGCCAGCAGCTTGTTAGAGGGCAGCTACGAGCAGTACTTC.

This clonotype has just a few counts. The chain has TRBV11-1 and TRBJ2-7; D is unclear. The V gene lost 5 bases and the J gene lost 2 bases, with 10 bases spanning the gap. The CDR3 runs to 13 residues. CDR1 is SGHAT, CDR2 FQDESV, per germline (reference sequence). CDR3 region: CASSPGKAYEQYF. As DNA, the CDR3 is TGTGCCAGCAGCCCAGGAAAAGCCTACGAGCAGTACTTC.

This clonotype was seen more than once but under ten times. The chain joins TRBV5-1 to TRBJ2-5, with D hard to call. The germline V and J ends were trimmed by 0 bases and 1 base, with 1 base remaining between them. Germline CDR1 and CDR2: SGHRS and YFSETQ. The CDR3 is 12 amino acids. In nucleotides, the CDR3 is TGCGCCAGCAGCTTGGGCCAAGAGACCCAGTACTTC. Its protein product is CASSLGQETQYF. The whole variable domain, remainder taken from reference TRBV5-1 and TRBJ2-5, is KAGVTQTPRYLIKTRGQQVTLSCSPISGHRSVSWYQQTPGQGLQFLFEYFSETQRNKGNFPGRFSGRQFSNSRSEMNVSTLELGDSALYLCASSLGQETQYFGPGTRLLVL.

This clonotype occurred a few times. The genes are TRBV29-1 and TRBJ2-1; no clear D. The V and J ends lost 4 bases and 10 bases respectively, with 14 bases between them. CDR3 length: 12 residues. Germline V CDR1 and CDR2: SQVTM, ANQGSEA. In DNA, the CDR3 is TGCAGCGTTGTAGGAACCGTTCGGGAGCAGTTCTTC. It codes for CSVVGTVREQFF.

The chain joins TRBV4-1 to TRBJ2-1, with TRBD2 matching 7 bases. Germline CDR1 is MGHRA and CDR2 is YSYEKL. The CDR3 spans 14 residues. Unmatched junction bases numbered 5, after V lost 4 bases and J lost 5 bases. CDR3: CASSPSGTNNEQFF. The CDR3 coding sequence is TGCGCCAGCAGCCCATCCGGGACTAACAATGAGCAGTTCTTC.

About this clonotype: This may come from a read error, since a much larger clone is one base off. The conserved final phenylalanine or tryptophan is absent from the CDR3, which likely points to a read error. This chain joins TRBV11-1 and TRBJ2-1; D uncertain. The CDR3 length is 11 residues. The V gene lost 3 bases and the J gene lost 10 bases, with 7 bases spanning the gap. CDR1 is SGHAT, CDR2 FQDESV, per germline (reference sequence). The DNA of the CDR3 is TGTGCCAGCAGCTTCGGAGTAGAGCAGTTCCTC. Protein sequence: CASSFGVEQFL.

There are a few counts of this clonotype. The V and J genes are TRBV29-1 and TRBJ1-5, with 8 bases that match TRBD1. The CDR3 has 13 amino acids. V lost 7 bases and J lost 5; bases outside the gene matches: 7. Germline V gene sequence: CDR1 SQVTM, CDR2 ANQGSEA. The CDR3 DNA sequence: TGCAGCGCTGTGACAGGGGACGATCAGCCCCAGCATTTT. It codes for CSAVTGDDQPQHF.

The table lists this clonotype with many counts. The chain joins TRBV20-1 to TRBJ2-1; no firm D call. V lost 1 base and J lost 7, with 14 bases in between. The length of the CDR3 is 14 residues. Germline loops: CDR1 DFQATT, CDR2 SNEGSKA (reference sequence). CDR3 in DNA: TGCAGTGCTAGAGCATACCTACTCGAGAATGAGCAGTTCTTC. Its protein is CSARAYLLENEQFF.

This clonotype has ten or more counts. The CDR3 loop reads CASSQDLGIEQPQHF. CDR3 DNA: TGTGCCAGCAGCCAAGACTTGGGTATCGAACAGCCCCAGCATTTT. The chain couples TRBV4-2 to TRBJ1-5; D call uncertain. Germline V gene sequence: CDR1 LGHNA, CDR2 YNFKEQ. The CDR3 spans 15 residues. The ends were cut back, 0 bases at V and 7 bases at J, with 13 bases in the middle.

This clonotype was counted ten times or more. The chain links TRBV6-2 or TRBV6-3 to TRBJ2-1; D is unresolved. The CDR3 has 12 residues. V was shortened by 8 bases and J by 4 bases, with 9 bases between the two germline ends. CDR1 is MNHEY, CDR2 SVGEGT, per germline. The CDR3 loop reads CASGSSYNEQFF. The CDR3 nucleotides read TGTGCCAGCGGATCTTCTTACAATGAGCAGTTCTTC.

This clonotype was picked up many times. The gene calls are TRBV29-1 and TRBJ2-2; possibly TRBD2 for D (5 bases). Per germline, CDR1 SQVTM and CDR2 ANQGSEA. V dropped 2 bases and J dropped 1 base, with 14 bases sitting between them. The length of the CDR3 is 16 residues. The CDR3 reads CSVERTSGKNTGELFF. CDR3 nucleotide sequence: TGCAGCGTTGAACGCACGTCCGGGAAGAACACCGGGGAGCTGTTTTTT.

The table lists this clonotype with many counts. The chain uses TRBV20-1 and TRBJ1-5, with 8 positions matching TRBD1. The CDR3 extends over 19 amino acids. V lost 5 bases and J lost 1; bases outside the gene matches: 19. Germline-derived CDR1 and CDR2 are DFQATT and SNEGSKA (reference sequence). CDR3 bases: TGCAGTGCTGACACTAACAACATTTCAGGGGGCGGAAGCAATCAGCCCCAGCATTTT. Translating it yields CSADTNNISGGGSNQPQHF.

This clonotype has a handful of counts. The chain links TRBV14 to TRBJ1-6; tentatively, D is TRBD1 (5 bases). This CDR3 has 15 residues. Germline CDR1 SGHDN, CDR2 FVKESK. Trimming took off 2 bases at V and 5 bases at J, with 10 bases between the two ends. CDR3 region: CASSQTDSHNSPLHF. CDR3 nucleotide sequence: TGTGCCAGCAGCCAAACTGACAGTCATAATTCACCCCTCCACTTT.

This clonotype has a count of ten or more. The rearrangement uses TRBV28 and TRBJ2-7, with no clear D. Between the trimmed V and J ends, which lost 6 bases and 9 bases, there was a span of 18 bases. Germline V gives CDR1 MDHEN, CDR2 SYDVKM. This CDR3 region has 13 residues. Here the CDR3 reads CASSPVPQSGQYF. As DNA, the CDR3 is TGTGCCAGCAGCCCGGTCCCTCAATCCGGGCAGTACTTC.

This clonotype ranks as medium-sized. The rearrangement uses TRBV29-1 and TRBJ2-3, with no clear D. The germline CDR1 and CDR2 sequences are SQVTM and ANQGSEA. This CDR3 has 13 residues. Trimming removed 4 bases from V and 5 bases from J, with 13 bases in between. The CDR3 region is CSVVSRGVDTQYF. The CDR3 nucleotides read TGCAGCGTTGTTTCGCGCGGCGTAGATACGCAGTATTTT.

This clonotype was detected many times. The gene calls are TRBV4-1 and TRBJ1-1; the match to TRBD1 covers 7 bases. With V trimmed by 1 base and J by 4 bases, 3 bases remained unmatched. CDR1 and CDR2 (germline): MGHRA, YSYEKL. This CDR3 spans 14 amino acids. CDR3 in amino acids: CASSQVDRATEAFF. The CDR3 region has the DNA TGCGCCAGCAGCCAAGTAGACAGGGCCACTGAAGCTTTCTTT.